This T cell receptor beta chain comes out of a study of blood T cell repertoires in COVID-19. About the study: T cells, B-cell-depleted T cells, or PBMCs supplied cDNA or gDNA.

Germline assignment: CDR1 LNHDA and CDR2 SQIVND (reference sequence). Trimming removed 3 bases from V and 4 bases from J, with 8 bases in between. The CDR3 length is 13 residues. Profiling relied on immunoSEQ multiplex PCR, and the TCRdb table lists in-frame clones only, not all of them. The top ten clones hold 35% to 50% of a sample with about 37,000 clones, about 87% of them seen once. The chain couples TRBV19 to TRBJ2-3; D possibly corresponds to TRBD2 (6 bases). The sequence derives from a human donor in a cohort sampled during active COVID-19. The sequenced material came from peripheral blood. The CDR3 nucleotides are TGTGCCAGTAGTATCCCGGGGGCAGATACGCAGTATTTT. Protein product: CASSIPGADTQYF.